These 3 T cell receptor beta chains originate from one sample sequenced in a study of CD8+ T cells in alopecia areata. Treatment: oral pan-JAK inhibitor, 5-10 mg twice daily. Sequencing used cDNA as its template, made by extracting RNA and reverse transcribing it. Here immunoSEQ multiplex PCR was the method, and the copy in TCRdb shows in-frame clones only, minus some. Of approximately 210,000 clones detected, 45% to 75% appear once; the ten largest clones hold over 3%. This specimen consisted of CD4+ T cells sorted from blood, obtained at week 4, from a patient treated with tofacitinib. These receptors were collected from a human donor with alopecia areata.

The J gene is TRBJ1-5, the V gene TRBV2, with D perhaps matching TRBD1 (6 bases). Between the trimmed V and J ends, which lost 4 bases and 7 bases, there was a span of 17 bases. CDR3 length: 15 amino acids. Germline V gene lookup returns CDR1 SNHLY and CDR2 FYNNEI. CDR3 coding DNA: TGTGCCAGCAGTGCGTCCGCAGGGGCTGGGCAGCCCCAGCATTTT. This sequence encodes CASSASAGAGQPQHF. Filled out from reference TRBV2 and TRBJ1-5, the complete variable domain reads EPEVTQTPSHQVTQMGQEVILRCVPISNHLYFYWYRQILGQKVEFLVSFYNNEISEKSEIFDDQFSVERPDGSNFTLKIRSTKLEDSAMYFCASSASAGAGQPQHFGDGTRLSIL.

The chain couples TRBV19 to TRBJ2-1; 14 bases are a match to TRBD2. This CDR3 is built from 15 residues. The V gene end was trimmed by 6 bases and the J gene end by 8 bases; junction bases not matched to a gene: 6. Looked up from germline, CDR1 is LNHDA and CDR2 is SQIVND (reference sequence). Here the CDR3 reads CASRTGLAGAYEQFF. The CDR3 nucleotides are TGTGCCAGTAGGACGGGACTAGCGGGGGCCTATGAGCAGTTCTTC.

This clone was seen just once. The chain is built from TRBV30 and TRBJ1-2; weak D call: TRBD1 (5 bases). Trimming stripped 4 bases from V and 8 bases from J, with 20 bases between. The length of the CDR3 is 14 residues. CDR1 and CDR2 from the germline V gene are GTSNPN and SVGIG (reference sequence). The CDR3 sequence is CAWTVGRDYAGYTF. The CDR3 nucleotides read TGTGCCTGGACCGTGGGTCGGGACTACGCGGGCTACACCTTC.